This T cell receptor beta chain comes out of a study of Tregs in tolerant kidney transplant recipients. Profiled with immunoSEQ multiplex PCR; TCRdb holds only in-frame clones, not every one. The sample has roughly 30,000 clones. The trim removed 1 base at V and 7 bases at J, leaving 16 bases unmatched. This CDR3 spans 18 amino acids. Germline CDR1 SQVTM, CDR2 ANQGSEA. As to this clone: The read terminates 3 residues ahead of where the CDR3 ends, so the germline J gene completes it.

The clonotype was recovered from a human donor who received a combined kidney and bone marrow transplant. V gene TRBV29-1 combines with J gene TRBJ2-2, with 9 bases aligning to TRBD2. Sequencing used CD8+ T cells from blood, obtained before the transplant. The CDR3 region is CSVEVSSGRPFVGGELFF. The covered CDR3 bases are TGCAGCGTTGAAGTGTCCAGCGGGAGGCCGTTTGTGGGCGGGGAG.